The 28 T cell receptor beta chains in this list originate from one sample, sequenced in a study of siplizumab effects on memory and regulatory T cells. Clones were read by immunoSEQ multiplex PCR, and TCRdb kept only the in-frame ones, dropping some. The data hold 97,000 or so clones, with 80% to 95% observed a single time. The sequencing sample was made of CD4+ T cells sorted from blood. The receptors shown here come from a human donor in good health.

Only one count was recorded for this clone. CDR3 region: CASSGQGNYEQYF. The CDR3 nucleotides are TGTGCCAGCAGCGGACAGGGAAACTACGAGCAGTACTTC. V usage is TRBV9 and J usage is TRBJ2-7, with TRBD1 identical over 7 bases. Germline V gene data show CDR1 as SGDLS and CDR2 as YYNGEE. V was pared by 3 bases and J by 3 bases, with 3 bases of the junction left unmatched. The length of the CDR3 is 13 residues.

The chain is built from TRBV5-1 and TRBJ2-1; D gene ambiguous. The CDR3 is 12 residues long. Per germline, CDR1 SGHRS and CDR2 YFSETQ. Trimming shortened V by 0 bases and J by 7 bases, and 5 bases separated the two germline ends. CDR3 coding DNA: TGCGCCAGCAGCTTGGCCGGGAATGAGCAGTTCTTC. Amino acids: CASSLAGNEQFF.

This clone has just a few counts. J is TRBJ2-7 and V is TRBV11-2; 8 nucleotides align to TRBD1. This CDR3 spans 14 amino acids. The V segment lost 2 bases and the J segment 6 bases; nucleotides outside the gene matches: 6. Germline V lookup: CDR1 SGHAT, CDR2 FQNNGV. Here the CDR3 DNA reads TGTGCCAGCAGCTTACAGGGGGCGGGCAGCGAGCAGTACTTC. It is translated as CASSLQGAGSEQYF.

The chain employs TRBV7-9 and TRBJ2-5; D is unresolved. The germline V gene has CDR1 SEHNR and CDR2 FQNEAQ (reference sequence). V lost 1 base and J 5 bases, leaving 14 bases between the germline ends. The CDR3 covers 15 residues. The CDR3 reads CASSLGDRNGETQYF. CDR3 DNA sequence: TGTGCCAGCAGCTTAGGCGACCGGAATGGTGAGACCCAGTACTTC. The whole variable domain, filled in from reference TRBV7-9 and TRBJ2-5, reads DTGVSQNPRHKITKRGQNVTFRCDPISEHNRLYWYRQTLGQGPEFLTYFQNEAQLEKSRLLSDRFSAERPKGSFSTLEIQRTEQGDSAMYLCASSLGDRNGETQYFGPGTRLLVL.

The V gene is TRBV27, the J gene TRBJ2-1, with 10 bases that match TRBD2. The CDR3 is made up of 15 amino acids. V shed 6 bases, J shed 5 bases, and the junction held 7 bases outside the gene matches. Germline V gives CDR1 MNHEY, CDR2 SMNVEV (reference sequence). DNA for the CDR3: TGTGCCAGCAGGCTAGCGGGAGTTCCGAACAATGAGCAGTTCTTC. This gives the protein CASRLAGVPNNEQFF.

V is TRBV5-5 and J is TRBJ1-5; 7 nucleotides match TRBD1. With 4 bases clipped from V and 0 bases from J, the junction kept 7 bases outside the gene matches. This CDR3 is 16 amino acids long. Germline CDR1 and CDR2: SGHKS and YYEKEE (reference sequence). The chain's CDR3 is CASSQTGDYSNQPQHF. The CDR3 coding sequence is TGTGCCAGCAGCCAAACAGGGGACTATAGCAATCAGCCCCAGCATTTT.

This chain links TRBV28 with TRBJ1-2; no clear D gene. Germline V gene data show CDR1 as MDHEN and CDR2 as SYDVKM. V lost 6 bases, J lost 4 bases, and 3 bases lay in between. The CDR3 has 10 residues. The CDR3 sequence: CASRLYGYTF. CDR3 nucleotides: TGTGCCAGCAGGCTCTATGGCTACACCTTC.

The chain is built from TRBV5-5 and TRBJ1-3; D ambiguous. This CDR3 spans 14 amino acids. Germline V gene sequence: CDR1 SGHKS, CDR2 YYEKEE (reference sequence). V was clipped by 0 bases and J by 8 bases, with 12 bases between them. In nucleotides, the CDR3 is TGTGCCAGCAGCTTGGACCCCAGAATTGACACCATATATTTT. Encoded protein: CASSLDPRIDTIYF.

V usage is TRBV28 and J usage is TRBJ2-3, with TRBD2 identical over 10 bases. CDR3 length: 16 residues. The germline V gene has CDR1 MDHEN and CDR2 SYDVKM. J gave up 4 bases and V 6 bases, and 10 bases lay outside the gene matches. Here the CDR3 reads CASRKSSGRLADTQYF. CDR3 coding DNA: TGTGCCAGCAGAAAATCTAGCGGGAGATTGGCAGATACGCAGTATTTT.

The rearrangement links TRBV7-9 to TRBJ2-7; D gene uncertain. This CDR3 spans 14 amino acids. The V gene lost 5 bases and the J gene lost 3 bases, with 14 bases spanning the gap. Germline CDR1 SEHNR, CDR2 FQNEAQ (reference sequence). CDR3 residues: CASSPRAPFYEQYF. The CDR3 coding sequence is TGTGCCAGCAGCCCCCGAGCCCCCTTCTACGAGCAGTACTTC.

This chain connects TRBV4-1 to TRBJ2-7, with unresolved D. The CDR3 runs 15 residues. V was pared by 2 bases and J by 5 bases, with 16 bases between. CDR1 and CDR2 (germline): MGHRA, YSYEKL. Here the CDR3 reads CASSQKVEYPHEQYF. CDR3 DNA sequence: TGCGCCAGCAGCCAAAAGGTAGAATATCCTCACGAGCAGTACTTC.

The genes are TRBV28 and TRBJ1-3; the match to TRBD1 covers 8 bases. Germline CDR1 MDHEN, CDR2 SYDVKM. The junction had 4 bases not matched to a gene; V was cut back by 6 bases and J by 0 bases. The CDR3 sequence is 15 residues long. CDR3 sequence (DNA): TGTGCCAGCAGCGACAGGGGCCGCTCTGGAAACACCATATATTTT. This translates into CASSDRGRSGNTIYF.

J is TRBJ1-2 and V is TRBV29-1; 8 bases line up with TRBD1. The V segment lost 6 bases and the J segment 8 bases; nucleotides outside the gene matches: 8. This CDR3 comprises 12 residues. Germline CDR1 SQVTM, CDR2 ANQGSEA. DNA of the CDR3: TGCAGCGTCGACGGACAGGGAGGAGGCTACACCTTC. Translated, it gives CSVDGQGGGYTF.

In its sample, this clone was seen once. This chain joins TRBV5-4 and TRBJ2-7; D unresolved. This CDR3 contains 14 residues. From germline, CDR1 is SGHNT and CDR2 YYREEE (reference sequence). Deletions cut 1 base from V and 2 bases from J, with 10 bases between. CDR3 protein: CASSLYAKTYEQYF. The CDR3 DNA is TGTGCCAGCAGCTTGTATGCGAAAACCTACGAGCAGTACTTC.

V and J are TRBV5-1 and TRBJ2-1; tentatively, D is TRBD1 (6 bases). Germline V gene sequence: CDR1 SGHRS, CDR2 YFSETQ. This CDR3 contains 16 residues. Trimming removed 4 bases from V and 4 bases from J, with 18 bases in between. The CDR3 here is CASSLEAMTGYNEQFF. The CDR3 DNA reads TGCGCCAGCAGCCTGGAAGCTATGACAGGATACAATGAGCAGTTCTTC.

The chain is built from TRBV11-3 and TRBJ2-1, with 7 nucleotides matching TRBD1. CDR3 size: 16 residues. Per germline, CDR1 SGHNT and CDR2 YENEEA. V was clipped by 0 bases and J by 6 bases; unmatched bases: 8. The CDR3 loop is CASSLDRGGRSNEQFF. The CDR3 coding sequence is TGTGCCAGCAGCTTAGATCGAGGGGGCAGGAGCAATGAGCAGTTCTTC.

The chain employs TRBV14 and TRBJ2-3; D may be TRBD2 (6 bases). The V and J ends lost 0 bases and 2 bases respectively, with 12 bases between them. The CDR3 is 16 residues long. Germline V CDR1 and CDR2: SGHDN, FVKESK. The CDR3 protein is CASSQDQGLSTDTQYF. For the CDR3, the DNA is TGTGCCAGCAGCCAAGATCAAGGACTATCCACAGATACGCAGTATTTT.

This chain uses TRBV5-4 with TRBJ2-3, with D tentatively TRBD1 (5 bases). Trimming took 3 bases from V and 1 from J, leaving 15 bases between them. The germline V gene encodes CDR1 SGHNT and CDR2 YYREEE (reference sequence). The CDR3 consists of 16 residues. The CDR3 protein is CASSSKRGVGTDTQYF. DNA of the CDR3: TGTGCCAGCAGCTCGAAAAGGGGCGTGGGCACAGATACGCAGTATTTT.

The genes are TRBV5-1 and TRBJ2-5, with TRBD2 matching over 8 bases. The junction had 9 bases not matched to a gene; V was cut back by 6 bases and J by 5 bases. This CDR3 has 14 amino acids. The germline gives CDR1 SGHRS, CDR2 YFSETQ. CDR3 protein: CASMRAGAGETQYF. DNA for the CDR3: TGCGCCAGCATGCGAGCGGGAGCGGGGGAGACCCAGTACTTC.

This chain links TRBV18 with TRBJ2-3; tentatively, D is TRBD1 or TRBD2 (5 bases each). Trimming took off 1 base at V and 3 bases at J, with 11 bases between the two ends. The CDR3 sequence is 15 residues long. Germline loops: CDR1 KGHSH, CDR2 LQKENI. In nucleotides, the CDR3 is TGTGCCAGCTCACCACAATTGGGGGAGACAGATACGCAGTATTTT. Its protein is CASSPQLGETDTQYF.

The chain couples TRBV11-1 to TRBJ1-6; the D gene is possibly TRBD1 (6 bases). This CDR3 is 16 amino acids long. V lost 5 bases to trimming and J lost 5 bases, with 16 bases between them. Germline values: CDR1 SGHAT, CDR2 FQDESV (reference sequence). The CDR3 nucleotides are TGTGCCAGCAGCGTGGGACACGCTCTCAATAATTCACCCCTCCACTTT. It encodes CASSVGHALNNSPLHF.

The table lists this clone with a count of one. The chain uses TRBV18 and TRBJ2-7; D gene ambiguous. The V end was cut by 0 bases, the J end by 6 bases, with 15 bases between. The CDR3 length is 15 residues. The germline V gene has CDR1 KGHSH and CDR2 LQKENI. CDR3 loop: CASSPPVSMFREQYF. The CDR3 nucleotides are TGTGCCAGCTCACCACCGGTTAGTATGTTTCGCGAGCAGTACTTC. The full variable domain, with the rest looked up from reference TRBV18 and TRBJ2-7, is NAGVMQNPRHLVRRRGQEARLRCSPMKGHSHVYWYRQLPEEGLKFMVYLQKENIIDESGMPKERFSAEFPKEGPSILRIQQVVRGDSAAYFCASSPPVSMFREQYFGPGTRLTVT.

The chain is built from TRBV5-1 and TRBJ1-1; D is unresolved. Per the germline V gene, CDR1 is SGHRS and CDR2 is YFSETQ. This CDR3 spans 15 amino acids. Trimming took 0 bases from V and 6 from J, leaving 15 bases between them. CDR3 region: CASSLEHQNRAEAFF. CDR3 bases: TGCGCCAGCAGCTTGGAACATCAAAACCGGGCTGAAGCTTTCTTT.

The gene calls are TRBV18 and TRBJ2-1, with 7 bases lining up with TRBD2. CDR3 length equals 15 residues. After removal of 3 bases from V and 2 bases from J, the junction contained 4 bases not matched to a gene. Germline-derived CDR1 and CDR2 are KGHSH and LQKENI. The CDR3 nucleotides read TGTGCCAGCTCACCGTCAGCGGGACCCTACAATGAGCAGTTCTTC. Amino acids: CASSPSAGPYNEQFF.

The chain links TRBV9 to TRBJ1-5; a possible D gene is TRBD1 (5 bases). Deletions cut 0 bases from V and 6 bases from J, with 7 bases between. The length of the CDR3 is 13 residues. CDR1 and CDR2 (germline): SGDLS, YYNGEE. The CDR3 protein is CASSVDGTQPQHF. The CDR3 DNA reads TGTGCCAGCAGCGTAGATGGGACTCAGCCCCAGCATTTT.

This chain's CDR3 is CASRTGASGNTIYF. The CDR3 DNA sequence: TGTGCCTCCCGGACAGGGGCTTCAGGAAACACCATATATTTT. The chain combines TRBV6-6 with TRBJ1-3; 9 positions match TRBD1. Unmatched junction bases numbered 9, after V lost 11 bases and J lost 4 bases. The CDR3 totals 14 residues. Germline values: CDR1 MNHNY, CDR2 SVGAGI (reference sequence).

This chain connects TRBV5-6 to TRBJ1-5; D possibly corresponds to TRBD1 (5 bases). CDR1 is SGHDT, CDR2 YYEEEE, per germline. Trimming shortened V by 5 bases and J by 3 bases, and 12 bases separated the two germline ends. The CDR3 spans 14 residues. The CDR3 DNA reads TGTGCCAGCAGGCGTTGGGGCGTCAATCAGCCCCAGCATTTT. It codes for CASRRWGVNQPQHF.

The rearrangement uses TRBV6-5 and TRBJ2-7, with TRBD1 identical over 9 bases. The CDR3 has 12 amino acids. Germline CDR1 reads MNHEY; CDR2 reads SVGAGI. Germline trimming cut 8 bases from V and 6 bases from J; bases unmatched to any gene: 5. The CDR3 here is CASRRTGAEQYF. For the CDR3, the DNA is TGTGCCAGCCGGAGGACAGGGGCCGAGCAGTACTTC.